This T cell receptor beta chain was documented in a study of cytomegalovirus exposure and HLA in healthy donors. Findings and caveats of the study: According to a later analysis, donors in an Asian-associated ancestry cluster reportedly had fewer N-insertions than the roughly 720-donor mean. It was reported that the classifier diagnosed cytomegalovirus status with high specificity and sensitivity in both the original and validation cohorts. TRBV6-2, TRBV6-3 and other indistinguishable V segments were excluded.

V lost 2 bases to trimming and J lost 0 bases, with 14 bases between them. Germline V gives CDR1 SNHLY, CDR2 FYNNEI. CDR3 length: 17 residues. Unrecorded immune exposures were likely, despite nominal health at sampling. A note on this clone: As yet, its antigen is unknown.

A multiplex PCR was run with 60 Vbeta primers and 13 Jbeta primers. The assay was immunoSEQ multiplex PCR, and TCRdb's table has in-frame clones only and misses some. Seen here are around 150,000 clones, 80% observed once, and the top ten hold 2% to 2.5%. The source is a man aged 30-40 years in good health and CMV-seronegative. This chain uses TRBV2 with TRBJ1-5; possible D gene TRBD1, 5 bases. Sample: PBMCs. CDR3 protein: CASSEWAGFYSNQPQHF. Here the CDR3 DNA reads TGTGCCAGCAGTGAATGGGCAGGGTTTTATAGCAATCAGCCCCAGCATTTT.